The 24 T cell receptor beta chains given below trace back to one sample, sequenced in a study of blood T cell repertoires in COVID-19. Generated by immunoSEQ multiplex PCR, the TCRdb table keeps only in-frame clones and is missing some. The sample has around 250,000 clones; 80% to 90% are singletons. Sequencing input: PBMCs or T cells enriched from blood (not recorded which). The receptors were gathered from a woman between 50 and 59 years old who had recovered from COVID-19.

This chain links TRBV5-1 with TRBJ2-2; a weak D match, TRBD1 (6 bases). CDR3 length: 15 residues. Trimming left V 2 bases short and J 4 bases short, with 12 bases between. The V gene's germline CDR1 is SGHRS and CDR2 YFSETQ. Here the CDR3 DNA reads TGCGCCAGCAGCTTTCAGGGGCATGGCACCGGGGAGCTGTTTTTT. Translating gives CASSFQGHGTGELFF. The full variable domain, with the rest looked up from reference TRBV5-1 and TRBJ2-2, is KAGVTQTPRYLIKTRGQQVTLSCSPISGHRSVSWYQQTPGQGLQFLFEYFSETQRNKGNFPGRFSGRQFSNSRSEMNVSTLELGDSALYLCASSFQGHGTGELFFGEGSRLTVL.

This chain uses TRBV7-9 with TRBJ2-3, with 7 bases lining up with TRBD1. V lost 1 base and J lost 5; bases outside the gene matches: 6. The germline gives CDR1 SEHNR, CDR2 FQNEAQ (reference sequence). CDR3 length equals 15 residues. The chain's CDR3 is CASSLGQGDGDTQYF. The CDR3 coding sequence is TGTGCCAGCAGCTTAGGTCAGGGGGATGGAGATACGCAGTATTTT.

V usage is TRBV24-1 and J usage is TRBJ2-3; 10 positions agree with TRBD1. The J segment lost 2 bases and the V segment lost 5 bases, leaving 12 bases of the junction unmatched. This CDR3 comprises 18 residues. Looked up from germline, CDR1 is KGHDR and CDR2 is SFDVKD. The CDR3 DNA reads as TGTGCCACCAGTGCCGCGTTGGGGACAGGGGTCCACACAGATACGCAGTATTTT. Translating gives CATSAALGTGVHTDTQYF.

The rearrangement links TRBV7-3 to TRBJ2-2, with D perhaps TRBD1 (6 bases). The CDR3 has 15 amino acids. V shed 0 bases and J shed 4 bases, with 9 bases lying between them. Germline-derived CDR1 and CDR2 are SGHTA and FQGTGA. For the CDR3, the DNA is TGTGCCAGCAGCTTAACGGGGGCGCGCACCGGGGAGCTGTTTTTT. Amino acids: CASSLTGARTGELFF.

V is TRBV5-4 and J is TRBJ2-1; TRBD2 matches 8 bases. The CDR3 spans 15 residues. J was trimmed by 1 base and V by 2 bases; bases with no gene match: 2. The germline V gene encodes CDR1 SGHNT and CDR2 YYREEE (reference sequence). The CDR3 sequence is CASSFAGGSYNEQFF. DNA of the CDR3: TGTGCCAGCAGCTTTGCGGGAGGTTCCTACAATGAGCAGTTCTTC.

The gene calls are TRBV18 and TRBJ2-5; 7 nucleotides match TRBD1. The junction had 6 bases not matched to a gene; V was cut back by 3 bases and J by 5 bases. The V gene's germline CDR1 is KGHSH and CDR2 LQKENI. CDR3 size: 14 residues. CDR3 amino acids: CASSPGQETETQYF. CDR3 DNA: TGTGCCAGCTCACCCGGACAGGAGACGGAGACCCAGTACTTC.

For the CDR3, the DNA is TGTGCCAGCAGCTCTCCAAATAGGGGCGAGCAGTACTTC. It translates to CASSSPNRGEQYF. V and J are TRBV7-2 and TRBJ2-7, with a possible D match to TRBD1 (5 bases). The germline CDR1 and CDR2 sequences are SGHTA and FQGNSA. CDR3 length: 13 amino acids. V shed 4 bases and J shed 6 bases, with 13 bases lying between them.

This rearrangement joins TRBV27 to TRBJ1-2, with 11 bases that match TRBD1. V lost 5 bases to trimming and J lost 7 bases; unmatched junction nucleotides: 3. The CDR3 length is 13 residues. CDR1 and CDR2 from the germline V gene are MNHEY and SMNVEV (reference sequence). CDR3 loop: CASSPGTGGGYTF. CDR3 coding DNA: TGTGCCAGCAGTCCGGGGACAGGGGGTGGCTACACCTTC.

V gene TRBV6-5 combines with J gene TRBJ1-2; 9 bases match TRBD1. Looked up from germline, CDR1 is MNHEY and CDR2 is SVGAGI. Trimming cost V 8 bases and J 7 bases; bases outside gene matches: 14. This CDR3 has 15 amino acids. CDR3 DNA: TGTGCCAGCCGGTTTGGGGGACAGGGCGGGCCTGGCTACACCTTC. It specifies CASRFGGQGGPGYTF.

The chain uses TRBV7-2 and TRBJ2-7, with 11 bases aligning to TRBD2. V lost 2 bases to trimming and J lost 4 bases; unmatched junction nucleotides: 1. CDR3 length equals 14 residues. Germline CDR1 and CDR2: SGHTA and FQGNSA. In DNA, the CDR3 is TGTGCCAGCAGCTTAATAGCGGGAGGGTACGAGCAGTACTTC. Translated, it gives CASSLIAGGYEQYF.

This clone showed up just a few times. The V and J genes are TRBV2 and TRBJ1-1; 8 bases align to TRBD1. CDR1 is SNHLY, CDR2 FYNNEI, per germline. The CDR3 runs 15 residues. The trim removed 6 bases at V and 4 bases at J, leaving 10 bases unmatched. This CDR3 reads CASRFGGQGITEAFF. The CDR3 DNA reads as TGTGCCAGCAGATTTGGTGGACAGGGCATCACTGAAGCTTTCTTT.

V and J are TRBV4-1 and TRBJ2-7; a possible D gene is TRBD1 (5 bases). V was shortened by 0 bases and J by 1 base, with 16 bases between the two germline ends. This CDR3 comprises 17 residues. CDR1 is MGHRA and CDR2 is YSYEKL in the germline V gene. CDR3 sequence (DNA): TGCGCCAGCAGCCAAGATTCAGAGACAGTACGTTCCTACGAGCAGTACTTC. Protein product: CASSQDSETVRSYEQYF.

The V and J genes are TRBV19 and TRBJ1-2; D is unclear. The ends were cut back, 8 bases at V and 3 bases at J, with 13 bases in the middle. Germline lookup yields CDR1 LNHDA and CDR2 SQIVND (reference sequence). The CDR3 spans 13 residues. The CDR3 is CASLTWGDYGYTF. CDR3 sequence (DNA): TGTGCCAGTCTCACCTGGGGAGACTATGGCTACACCTTC.

The chain is built from TRBV5-1 and TRBJ2-2; 10 nucleotides agree with TRBD2. Germline V gives CDR1 SGHRS, CDR2 YFSETQ. The ends lost 4 bases at V and 0 bases at J; junction bases unmatched: 6. This CDR3 has 17 amino acids. The CDR3 region has the DNA TGCGCCAGCAGCCCCCTGACTAGCGGGTCGAACACCGGGGAGCTGTTTTTT. It is translated as CASSPLTSGSNTGELFF.

This chain joins TRBV4-1 and TRBJ2-7; 8 nucleotides match TRBD1. The CDR3 covers 16 residues. Germline lookup yields CDR1 MGHRA and CDR2 YSYEKL. The V and J ends lost 3 bases and 0 bases, in that order; junction bases with no gene match: 7. The CDR3 nucleotides are TGCGCCAGCAGCCAGGACAGGGTCCGCCGCTCCTACGAGCAGTACTTC. Protein product: CASSQDRVRRSYEQYF.

The chain joins TRBV2 to TRBJ1-6, with TRBD1 identical over 8 bases. With V trimmed by 10 bases and J by 9 bases, 8 bases remained unmatched. CDR3 length: 13 residues. Germline V gene lookup returns CDR1 SNHLY and CDR2 FYNNEI. The CDR3 nucleotides read TGTGCCACCCAGGGGGCGATCCGTTCACCCCTCCACTTT. It specifies CATQGAIRSPLHF.

This clone was recorded only once. The rearrangement uses TRBV5-1 and TRBJ2-1; a weak D match, TRBD2 (6 bases). V lost 0 bases, J lost 7 bases, and 14 bases lay in between. The CDR3 consists of 15 residues. Germline CDR1 reads SGHRS; CDR2 reads YFSETQ. The chain's CDR3 is CASSLDSRLANEQFF. The CDR3 DNA reads as TGCGCCAGCAGCTTGGATTCGCGGCTAGCGAATGAGCAGTTCTTC.

The chain uses TRBV6-5 and TRBJ1-2, with TRBD1 identical over 11 bases. Per the germline V gene, CDR1 is MNHEY and CDR2 is SVGAGI. The V segment lost 4 bases and the J segment 2 bases; nucleotides outside the gene matches: 6. The CDR3 extends over 16 amino acids. The chain's CDR3 is CASSSGTGGANYGYTF. Here the CDR3 DNA reads TGTGCCAGCAGTTCCGGGACAGGGGGGGCGAACTATGGCTACACCTTC.

The rearrangement joins TRBV28 to TRBJ1-2; no clear D. Trimming cost V 6 bases and J 0 bases, with 8 bases left between them. Germline CDR1 MDHEN, CDR2 SYDVKM. This CDR3 has 13 residues. CDR3 loop: CASSLLANYGYTF. The CDR3 DNA is TGTGCCAGCAGCTTACTAGCTAACTATGGCTACACCTTC.

In its sample, this clone was seen many times. V is TRBV5-5 and J is TRBJ2-7; 7 bases agree with TRBD2. The germline V gene has CDR1 SGHKS and CDR2 YYEKEE (reference sequence). Trimming took 0 bases from V and 0 from J; bases not matched to a gene: 3. This CDR3 region has 15 residues. CDR3 bases: TGTGCCAGCAGCTTGGAGCTAGCGGTCTCCTACGAGCAGTACTTC. Amino acids: CASSLELAVSYEQYF. Full variable domain (remainder filled in from reference TRBV5-5 and TRBJ2-7): DAGVTQSPTHLIKTRGQQVTLRCSPISGHKSVSWYQQVLGQGPQFIFQYYEKEERGRGNFPDRFSARQFPNYSSELNVNALLLGDSALYLCASSLELAVSYEQYFGPGTRLTVT.

In its sample, this clone was seen a few times. CDR3 in DNA: TGCAGTGCTACCCAGGGCACTGAAGCTTTCTTT. Encoded protein: CSATQGTEAFF. The chain recombines TRBV20-1 with TRBJ1-1; a possible D gene is TRBD1 (5 bases). From germline, CDR1 is DFQATT and CDR2 SNEGSKA (reference sequence). The CDR3 totals 11 residues. Trimming took 4 bases from V and 4 from J, leaving 7 bases between them.

The V and J genes are TRBV27 and TRBJ2-2; TRBD2 aligns across 12 bases. The CDR3 runs to 16 residues. Germline CDR1 reads MNHEY; CDR2 reads SMNVEV (reference sequence). After removal of 5 bases from V and 8 bases from J, the junction contained 9 bases not matched to a gene. The CDR3 coding sequence is TGTGCCAGCAGTCCGGGACTAGCGGGCCGTTTTGGGGAGCTGTTTTTT. This sequence encodes CASSPGLAGRFGELFF.

The J gene is TRBJ2-7, the V gene TRBV28, with D maybe TRBD1 (6 bases). From germline, CDR1 is MDHEN and CDR2 SYDVKM. This CDR3 has 21 residues. The V end lost 3 bases, the J end lost 1 base, and 31 bases lay between the germline ends. CDR3 in amino acids: CASSLPLDGADSTILSYEQYF. The CDR3 bases are TGTGCCAGCAGTTTGCCTTTGGATGGGGCGGACAGCACTATATTATCCTACGAGCAGTACTTC.

The gene calls are TRBV6-6 and TRBJ1-4, with TRBD1 as a possible D gene (6 bases). The CDR3 runs 13 residues. The ends were cut back, 6 bases at V and 3 bases at J, with 8 bases in the middle. Germline CDR1 is MNHNY and CDR2 is SVGAGI (reference sequence). The CDR3 sequence: CASRNRANEKLFF. The CDR3 region has the DNA TGTGCCAGCAGGAACAGGGCTAATGAAAAACTGTTTTTT.